The 3 T cell receptor beta chains reported below all come from one sample, sequenced in a study of CD8+CD57+ T cells in acquired aplastic anemia. CDR3 and TCR beta VDJ profiling relied on genomic DNA as the template. TCRdb recomputed calls from the reads with MiXCR, one row per CDR3 protein. Among 50,000 to 70,000 distinct CDR3 sequences listed, about 50% were seen once. The source material was sorted CD4+, CD8+, or CD8+CD57+ T cells (not recorded which) from PBMCs. The source of these receptors is a human donor in good health, serving as a control.

With regard to this clonotype: It may be a read error: a sequence one base away is much more abundant. V and J are TRBV3-1 and TRBJ2-5; 7 positions match TRBD1. This CDR3 region has 17 residues. Germline V gene lookup returns CDR1 LGHDT and CDR2 YNNKEL (reference sequence). J gave up 4 bases and V 6 bases, and 17 bases lay outside the gene matches. CDR3 DNA: TGTGCCAGCAGTACAAACAGGGGCGCAAGGAGACGAGAGACCCAGTACTTC. Translation gives CASSTNRGARRRETQYF.

This chain connects TRBV7-9 to TRBJ1-2; no firm D call. Trimming took off 6 bases at V and 4 bases at J, with 12 bases between the two ends. The germline V gene has CDR1 SEHNR and CDR2 FQNEAQ (reference sequence). The CDR3 consists of 13 residues. The CDR3 region has the DNA TGTGCCAGCAGGCGGCAGCCTGGCTATGGCTACACCTTC. Protein: CASRRQPGYGYTF.

The chain joins TRBV7-9 to TRBJ2-5; no clear D gene. Germline V lookup: CDR1 SEHNR, CDR2 FQNEAQ (reference sequence). This CDR3 comprises 12 residues. V lost 1 base, J lost 5 bases, and 5 bases lay in between. The CDR3 spells CASSLVPETQYF. CDR3 DNA: TGTGCCAGCAGCTTAGTGCCGGAGACCCAGTACTTC.